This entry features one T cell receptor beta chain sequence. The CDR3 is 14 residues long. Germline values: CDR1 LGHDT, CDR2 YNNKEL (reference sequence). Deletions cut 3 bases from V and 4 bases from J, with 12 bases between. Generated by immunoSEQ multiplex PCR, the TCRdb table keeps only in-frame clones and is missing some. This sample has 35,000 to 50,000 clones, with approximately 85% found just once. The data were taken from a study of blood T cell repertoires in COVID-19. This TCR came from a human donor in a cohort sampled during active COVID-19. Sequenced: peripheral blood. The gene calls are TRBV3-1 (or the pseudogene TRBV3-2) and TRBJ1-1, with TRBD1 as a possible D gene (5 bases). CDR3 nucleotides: TGTGCCAGCAGCCATGCCTCCAGGGTCACTGAAGCTTTCTTT. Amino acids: CASSHASRVTEAFF.